Following are 2 T cell receptor beta chains from one sample sequenced in a study of Graves' ophthalmopathy and Graves' hyperthyroidism (dated by TCRdb to 2016 to 2019). The run used an Illumina HiSeq 2000. For repertoire sequencing, the TCR beta CDR3 regions were amplified from RNA transcripts. The first round was an RT-PCR using HTBI primers with the Qiagen OneStep RT-PCR kit, and this first round was followed by a second-round multiplex PCR, then size selection and purification. The public reads were reprocessed in TCRdb via fastp at Q25 and MiXCR, keeping in-frame beta chains. Here each entry gathers all rows of one CDR3 protein and keeps the most common genes and DNA. A total of roughly 610,000 distinct CDR3 sequences appear in this sample, around a fifth of them only once. The top ten clonotypes cover roughly 7.4% of the sample. Sequencing input: peripheral blood. The receptors here all came from a woman under 30 with stable Graves' hyperthyroidism. Some clones in this sample may be carry-over from other donors' samples. Donor details come from another sample of the same person, matched by shared clones.

J is TRBJ2-7 and V is TRBV15; D assignment may be TRBD1 or TRBD2 (6 bases each). Trimming pared 1 base from V and 2 bases from J, leaving 21 bases between. This CDR3 spans 18 amino acids. Germline loops: CDR1 LNHNV, CDR2 YYDKDF (reference sequence). The CDR3 loop reads CATSRGTAGGGTTYEQYF. DNA of the CDR3: TGTGCCACCAGCAGAGGAACAGCGGGTGGCGGGACAACCTACGAGCAGTACTTC.

This clonotype has just a few counts. The chain has TRBV28 and TRBJ2-7; D possibly uses TRBD1 or TRBD2 (6 bases each). CDR3 length equals 15 residues. Trimming removed 6 bases from V and 4 bases from J, with 19 bases in between. Germline V gives CDR1 MDHEN, CDR2 SYDVKM. CDR3 protein: CASSYRVGGRYEQYF. CDR3 in DNA: TGTGCCAGCAGCTACCGCGTTGGGGGGCGATACGAGCAGTACTTC.